Below are 21 T cell receptor beta chains sequenced from a single sample in a study of T cell repertoires in cytomegalovirus infection. TCRdb itself ran the reads through MiXCR, one entry per CDR3 protein. The table lists about 450,000 distinct CDR3 sequences, 25% to 40% of them singletons. The sample taken for sequencing was PBMCs. The receptors come from a human donor in good health (CMV status not recorded). Some clones in this sample may be carry-over from other donors' samples.

J is TRBJ1-4 and V is TRBV2, with 7 bases that match TRBD1. Germline-derived CDR1 and CDR2 are SNHLY and FYNNEI. This CDR3 comprises 13 residues. J was trimmed by 7 bases and V by 7 bases; bases with no gene match: 6. CDR3 DNA sequence: TGTGCCAGCACCCCACAGGGGACTGAAAAACTGTTTTTT. Translation gives CASTPQGTEKLFF.

This clonotype was detected once. This chain joins TRBV18 and TRBJ2-7; possibly TRBD1 for D (6 bases). The germline V gene encodes CDR1 KGHSH and CDR2 LQKENI. Between the trimmed V and J ends, which lost 6 bases and 6 bases, there was a span of 21 bases. The CDR3 runs to 15 residues. CDR3 protein: CASSEVVQGSGEQYF. The CDR3 nucleotides read TGTGCCAGCTCCGAAGTGGTACAGGGTAGTGGCGAGCAGTACTTC.

In this sample, this clonotype turned up a few times. This sequence joins TRBV2 and TRBJ1-4, with D perhaps TRBD1 (6 bases). The germline V and J ends were trimmed by 8 bases and 5 bases, with 12 bases remaining between them. Germline V gene lookup returns CDR1 SNHLY and CDR2 FYNNEI. This CDR3 comprises 13 residues. The CDR3 bases are TGTGCCAGCGCGGGGCAGGGGAATGAAAAACTGTTTTTT. This sequence encodes CASAGQGNEKLFF. The entire variable domain, with the rest obtained from reference TRBV2 and TRBJ1-4, is as follows: EPEVTQTPSHQVTQMGQEVILRCVPISNHLYFYWYRQILGQKVEFLVSFYNNEISEKSEIFDDQFSVERPDGSNFTLKIRSTKLEDSAMYFCASAGQGNEKLFFGSGTQLSVL.

This clonotype was seen only once. One base away lies a much larger clone, so this may be a sequencing read error. The chain joins TRBV7-6 to TRBJ2-3, with TRBD2 as a possible D gene (5 bases). V was pared by 4 bases and J by 4 bases, with 18 bases between. Germline values: CDR1 SGHVS, CDR2 FNYEAQ. This CDR3 contains 16 residues. The CDR3: CASSSAPGCGPDTQYF. The DNA for the CDR3 is TGTGCCAGCAGCTCCGCCCCGGGGTGTGGGCCAGATACGCAGTATTTT.

This clonotype was found many times. J is TRBJ1-4 and V is TRBV7-2; D ambiguous. The CDR3 is 16 amino acids. The germline V and J ends were trimmed by 0 bases and 8 bases, with 16 bases remaining between them. The germline CDR1 and CDR2 sequences are SGHTA and FQGNSA. For the CDR3, the DNA is TGTGCCAGCAGCTTAGCGAATGAAGTAGGTTGGGAAAAACTGTTTTTT. The encoded protein is CASSLANEVGWEKLFF. Variable domain in full (rest from reference TRBV7-2 and TRBJ1-4): GAGVSQSPSNKVTEKGKDVELRCDPISGHTALYWYRQSLGQGLEFLIYFQGNSAPDKSGLPSDRFSAERTGGSVSTLTIQRTQQEDSAVYLCASSLANEVGWEKLFFGSGTQLSVL.

V and J are TRBV12-3 or TRBV12-4 and TRBJ2-7, with no clear D. This CDR3 has 12 amino acids. The V gene lost 6 bases and the J gene lost 2 bases, with 8 bases spanning the gap. The CDR3 protein is CASRGPTYEQYF. The CDR3 DNA follows: TGTGCCAGCAGGGGCCCGACCTACGAGCAGTACTTC.

The table lists this clonotype with a count of one. This chain links TRBV5-4 with TRBJ2-5; 8 bases fit TRBD1. Per germline, CDR1 SGHNT and CDR2 YYREEE (reference sequence). CDR3 length: 12 residues. Here the CDR3 reads CAAGQEEETQYF. The DNA for the CDR3 is TGTGCGGCGGGACAGGAGGAAGAGACCCAGTACTTC.

This sequence joins TRBV3-1 and TRBJ1-4; no clear D gene. V was clipped by 5 bases and J by 8 bases, with 9 bases between them. The CDR3 loop spans 12 amino acids. CDR1 LGHDT and CDR2 YNNKEL come from the germline V gene (reference sequence). The DNA of the CDR3 is TGTGCCAGCAGCTGGGCTCGCGAAAAACTGTTTTTT. Translated, it gives CASSWAREKLFF.

The chain uses TRBV12-3 or TRBV12-4 and TRBJ1-2; D unresolved. This CDR3 has 13 amino acids. Trimming took off 1 base at V and 3 bases at J, with 6 bases between the two ends. CDR3 sequence: CASSLDLDYGYTF. Written as DNA, the CDR3 is TGTGCCAGCAGTTTAGACCTTGACTATGGCTACACCTTC.

Details on this clonotype: A much larger clone lies one base from this, so it may be a read error. The chain uses TRBV7-2 and TRBJ2-5, with a weak D call TRBD2 (7 bases). Germline CDR1 SGHTA, CDR2 FQGNSA. The CDR3 has 15 amino acids. V was cut by 5 bases and J by 6 bases, with 19 bases left in between. This CDR3 reads CASSNGGGGGKTQYF. The DNA of the CDR3 is TGTGCCAGCAGCAACGGAGGGGGGGGGGGGAAGACCCAGTACTTC.

In this sample, this clonotype turned up a few times. V usage is TRBV4-1 and J usage is TRBJ2-7; D gene uncertain. Germline V gene sequence: CDR1 MGHRA, CDR2 YSYEKL. V dropped 1 base and J dropped 2 bases, with 9 bases sitting between them. The CDR3 is made up of 14 amino acids. The CDR3 sequence: CASSQGQLTYEQYF. The DNA for the CDR3 is TGCGCCAGCAGCCAAGGACAACTGACCTACGAGCAGTACTTC.

A few counts support this clonotype. The chain's CDR3 is CASSRQGSTYEQYF. DNA for the CDR3: TGTGCCAGCAGCCGGCAGGGATCTACCTACGAGCAGTACTTC. The rearrangement uses TRBV3-1 and TRBJ2-7; a possible D gene is TRBD1 (5 bases). The ends were cut back, 4 bases at V and 2 bases at J, with 12 bases in the middle. This CDR3 spans 14 amino acids. From germline, CDR1 is LGHDT and CDR2 YNNKEL (reference sequence).

J is TRBJ2-5 and V is TRBV19; weak D call: TRBD1 (6 bases). CDR1 is LNHDA and CDR2 is SQIVND in the germline V gene (reference sequence). V was pared by 8 bases and J by 4 bases, with 17 bases between. The CDR3 is 14 amino acids. CDR3 loop: CASRQDPRGETQYF. As DNA, the CDR3 is TGTGCCAGTCGACAGGACCCACGGGGAGAGACCCAGTACTTC.

This clonotype has more than one count but fewer than ten. The DNA of the CDR3 is TGTGCCAGCAGCCAACAGCCCTCTGGGGCCAACGTCCTGACTTTC. It translates to CASSQQPSGANVLTF. The J gene is TRBJ2-6, the V gene TRBV27; D call uncertain. Trimming removed 6 bases at V and 0 bases at J, with 9 bases between. The CDR3 length is 15 residues. Germline CDR1 and CDR2: MNHEY and SMNVEV (reference sequence).

This clonotype was found a few times. This sequence may be a read error, since a much larger clone differs from it by one base. The CDR3 carries no conserved terminal phenylalanine or tryptophan, so it likely arises from a read error. V and J are TRBV6-5 and TRBJ2-1; D not certain. Germline loops: CDR1 MNHEY, CDR2 SVGAGI. CDR3 length equals 11 residues. The germline V and J ends were trimmed by 4 bases and 5 bases, with 3 bases remaining between them. The CDR3 loop reads CASSLDNEQFL. CDR3 sequence (DNA): TGTGCCAGCAGTTTGGACAATGAGCAGTTCTTG.

This clonotype was observed a handful of times. The V gene is TRBV11-1, the J gene TRBJ2-2; no clear D. The CDR3 contains 13 residues. Trimming took off 5 bases at V and 6 bases at J, with 10 bases between the two ends. Germline-derived CDR1 and CDR2 are SGHAT and FQDESV (reference sequence). The CDR3 nucleotides are TGTGCCAGCAGCCCTTCCATCGCCGGGGAGCTGTTTTTT. It encodes CASSPSIAGELFF.

The rearrangement uses TRBV28 and TRBJ2-7, with D tentatively TRBD1 (6 bases). The germline V and J ends were trimmed by 4 bases and 3 bases, with 16 bases remaining between them. The CDR3 is made up of 15 amino acids. CDR1 and CDR2 (germline): MDHEN, SYDVKM. The chain's CDR3 is CASSSFRDIYYEQYF. CDR3 sequence (DNA): TGTGCCAGCAGTTCCTTCCGGGACATTTACTACGAGCAGTACTTC.

For this clonotype: This may arise from a read error, as a much more abundant clone is one base away. V is TRBV7-9 and J is TRBJ2-7; a possible D gene is TRBD1 (5 bases). Germline V gene lookup returns CDR1 SEHNR and CDR2 FQNEAQ (reference sequence). This CDR3 has 12 residues. The CDR3 sequence is CASSLVQDDQYF. CDR3 nucleotide sequence: TGTGCCAGCAGCTTAGTACAGGACGATCAGTACTTC. The full variable domain, in which reference TRBV7-9 and TRBJ2-7 provide the parts outside the CDR3, is DTGVSQNPRHKITKRGQNVTFRCDPISEHNRLYWYRQTLGQGPEFLTYFQNEAQLEKSRLLSDRFSAERPKGSFSTLEIQRTEQGDSAMYLCASSLVQDDQYFGPGTRLTVT.

This clonotype has just a few counts. The chain couples TRBV5-6 to TRBJ1-1; TRBD1 agrees at 7 bases. CDR1 is SGHDT, CDR2 YYEEEE, per germline. The trim removed 4 bases at V and 0 bases at J, leaving 6 bases unmatched. This CDR3 contains 15 residues. Written as DNA, the CDR3 is TGTGCCAGCAGCAAGGACAGGCACATGAACACTGAAGCTTTCTTT. Protein product: CASSKDRHMNTEAFF.

The rearrangement joins TRBV10-3 to TRBJ2-1; 15 nucleotides agree with TRBD2. CDR1 ENHRY and CDR2 SYGVKD come from the germline V gene. V shed 7 bases and J 4 bases; nucleotides not matched to a gene: 2. This CDR3 region has 15 residues. CDR3 residues: CAIMGTSGGYNEQFF. CDR3 nucleotides: TGTGCCATCATGGGGACTAGCGGGGGGTACAATGAGCAGTTCTTC.

This clonotype has just a few counts. The CDR3 DNA sequence: TGTGCCAGCAGCTCCTCGGACAGGGGAAGCGACTATGGCTACACCTTC. It is translated as CASSSSDRGSDYGYTF. The V call is TRBV7-9, the J call TRBJ1-2; 9 bases line up with TRBD1. From germline, CDR1 is SEHNR and CDR2 FQNEAQ (reference sequence). Germline trimming cut 4 bases from V and 3 bases from J; bases unmatched to any gene: 9. This CDR3 is 16 amino acids long.